These T cell receptor beta chains were read from a single sample in a study of response to subunit inactivated influenza vaccine. From the RT-PCR reads, TCRdb called clonotypes with MiXCR, one entry per CDR3 protein. The table lists 600,000 to 700,000 distinct CDR3 sequences, around 15% of them singletons, with 7.5% to 9% in the top ten. Here the sequenced sample was PBMCs from blood, taken 14 to 15 days before vaccination. The origin of the receptors is a man in his forties or fifties who received an inactivated influenza vaccine. CDR3s include the opening cysteine and the closing phenylalanine or tryptophan. The D gene is left open where the match is weak. Clone size appears in some rows only: once, few, many, or a class for an expanded clone.

clone_size d_call j_call v_call cdr3_aa cdr3_nt
few TRBD2 TRBJ2-5 TRBV7-2 CASSFGLGETQYF TGTGCCAGCAGCTTCGGACTAGGGGAGACCCAGTACTTC
- - TRBJ1-3 TRBV12-3/TRBV12-4 CASSWVHGGNTIYF TGTGCCAGCAGTTGGGTTCATGGAGGAAACACCATATATTTT
many - TRBJ1-2 TRBV7-2 CASSLGPGVNYGYTF TGTGCCAGCAGCTTAGGTCCAGGGGTTAACTATGGCTACACCTTC
few - TRBJ2-2 TRBV5-1 CASSLTTVSTGELFF TGCGCCAGCAGCTTGACCACAGTATCAACCGGGGAGCTGTTTTTT
many - TRBJ2-7 TRBV12-3/TRBV12-4 CASTDSGTSSYEQYF TGTGCCAGCACCGATAGCGGAACAAGCTCCTACGAGCAGTACTTC
many TRBD2 TRBJ2-1 TRBV24-1 CATSGFSTSGGSNEQFF TGTGCCACCAGTGGTTTCTCGACTAGCGGGGGGAGCAATGAGCAGTTCTTC
few TRBD2 TRBJ2-1 TRBV7-2 CASSLALRGGRNEQFF TGTGCCAGCAGCTTAGCGCTCCGGGGGGGCCGCAATGAGCAGTTCTTC
many TRBD2 TRBJ2-5 TRBV15 CATSRVFAGAGETQYF TGTGCCACCAGCAGAGTCTTTGCGGGAGCCGGGGAGACCCAGTACTTC
few TRBD2 TRBJ2-3 TRBV9 CASSVGARRGGITDTQYF TGTGCCAGCAGCGTAGGAGCTCGGCGGGGGGGGATAACAGATACGCAGTATTTT
few - TRBJ2-3 TRBV7-2 CASSASGLDTQYF TGTGCCAGCAGCGCCTCAGGGTTGGATACGCAGTATTTT
few - TRBJ1-5 TRBV20-1 CSAKVGASNQPQHF TGCAGTGCCAAAGTGGGAGCTAGCAATCAGCCCCAGCATTTT
few - TRBJ2-3 TRBV20-1 CSAREAERVADTQYF TGCAGTGCTAGAGAGGCGGAGCGGGTGGCAGATACGCAGTATTTT
once TRBD2 TRBJ2-1 TRBV5-6 CASSLVGLAGAEQFF TGTGCCAGCAGCTTGGTGGGACTAGCGGGAGCCGAGCAGTTCTTC
- - TRBJ2-7 TRBV6-1 CASSANTASSYEQYF TGTGCCAGCAGTGCTAACACCGCAAGCTCCTACGAGCAGTACTTC
few - TRBJ2-2 TRBV24-1 CATSGGAGQTGELFF TGTGCCACCAGTGGAGGAGCAGGGCAAACCGGGGAGCTGTTTTTT
many - TRBJ2-7 TRBV7-9 CASSSVGKSPYEQYF TGTGCCAGCAGCTCCGTGGGCAAATCCCCCTACGAGCAGTACTTC
few - TRBJ2-5 TRBV7-9 CASCAGQEETQYF TGTGCCAGCTGCGCGGGTCAAGAAGAGACCCAGTACTTC
many - TRBJ1-1 TRBV29-1 CSVGRERWDTEAFF TGCAGCGTTGGGCGGGAACGGTGGGACACTGAAGCTTTCTTT
once - TRBJ2-1 TRBV12-3/TRBV12-4 CASSHASSGAYNEQFF TGTGCCAGCAGTCACGCTAGCTCGGGGGCCTACAATGAGCAGTTCTTC
- TRBD2 TRBJ2-1 TRBV28 CASSLTSGRAARNEQFF TGTGCCAGCAGTTTAACTAGCGGGAGGGCCGCCAGGAATGAGCAGTTCTTC
- TRBD2 TRBJ2-3 TRBV13 CASQRRDYTDTQYF TGTGCCAGCCAGCGTCGGGACTACACAGATACGCAGTATTTT
- - TRBJ1-4 TRBV7-2 CASSLGEAEKLFF TGTGCCAGCAGCTTAGGGGAGGCTGAAAAACTGTTTTTT
- TRBD1 TRBJ2-7 TRBV6-2/TRBV6-3 CASSYLKGTGNYEQYF TGTGCCAGCAGTTACTTGAAAGGGACAGGGAACTACGAGCAGTACTTC
many - TRBJ2-6 TRBV5-6 CASTRRDFSGANVLTF TGTGCCAGCACCCGACGGGACTTCTCTGGGGCCAACGTCCTGACTTTC
- TRBD1 TRBJ2-2 TRBV5-1 CASSLLSGGTGELFF TGCGCCAGCAGCTTGTTGTCAGGGGGCACCGGGGAGCTGTTTTTT
- - TRBJ1-5 TRBV27 CASSFGRSQPQHF TGTGCCAGCAGTTTCGGCCGGAGTCAGCCCCAGCATTTT
- TRBD1 TRBJ1-2 TRBV27 CASSLSGRGLVYGYTF TGTGCCAGCAGTTTATCTGGCAGGGGGCTGGTCTATGGCTACACCTTC
- - TRBJ2-2 TRBV20-1 CSAGESTGELFF TGCAGTGCTGGAGAGAGCACCGGGGAGCTGTTTTTT
few - TRBJ2-2 TRBV19 CASSTRDGNTGELFF TGTGCCAGTAGTACCCGGGACGGGAACACCGGGGAGCTGTTTTTT
many TRBD1 TRBJ2-7 TRBV5-1 CASSHGQGGFEQYF TGCGCCAGCAGTCATGGACAGGGCGGATTTGAGCAGTACTTC
few - TRBJ2-7 TRBV15 CATSRDHFSGVGQYF TGTGCCACCAGCAGAGATCACTTTTCAGGGGTGGGGCAGTACTTC
- - TRBJ2-1 TRBV6-1 CATLLRGSYNEQFF TGTGCCACTTTACTGAGGGGCTCCTACAATGAGCAGTTCTTC
few TRBD1 TRBJ2-3 TRBV12-3/TRBV12-4 CASSSGQGSPYF TGTGCCAGCAGTTCGGGACAGGGGTCCCCTTATTTT
- TRBD1 TRBJ1-2 TRBV27 CASSLTPGTVYGYTF TGTGCCAGCAGTTTAACCCCCGGGACAGTCTATGGCTACACCTTC
few TRBD2 TRBJ2-3 TRBV11-1 CASSLASLAGADTRGTDTQYF TGTGCCAGCAGCTTAGCGTCGCTAGCGGGGGCCGATACCCGGGGGACAGATACGCAGTATTTT
- TRBD2 TRBJ2-1 TRBV4-3 CASSPLAGGPRNEQFF TGCGCCAGCAGCCCGCTAGCGGGAGGGCCTAGGAATGAGCAGTTCTTC
few TRBD2 TRBJ2-3 TRBV5-1 CASSSRTSGGDTQYF TGCGCCAGCAGCTCCAGGACTAGCGGGGGGGATACGCAGTATTTT
- - TRBJ2-1 TRBV12-3/TRBV12-4 CASSFLPGEYNEQFF TGTGCTAGCAGTTTCCTTCCGGGGGAGTACAATGAGCAGTTCTTC
few - TRBJ1-1 TRBV12-3/TRBV12-4 CASSLSLTLAFF TGTGCCAGCAGTTTATCCTTGACATTAGCTTTCTTT
- - TRBJ2-7 TRBV7-9 CAIQTGILSYEQYF TGTGCCATACAAACAGGAATCCTCTCCTACGAGCAGTACTTC
many - TRBJ1-1 TRBV29-1 CSVERGGVKPEAFF TGCAGCGTTGAAAGAGGTGGGGTGAAGCCTGAAGCTTTCTTT
- - TRBJ1-1 TRBV5-5 CASSFGRVNTEAFF TGTGCCAGCAGCTTCGGCAGGGTGAACACTGAAGCTTTCTTT
few - TRBJ2-1 TRBV20-1 CSARQSGVGYNEQFF TGCAGTGCTAGACAATCTGGGGTAGGCTACAATGAGCAGTTCTTC
few TRBD1 TRBJ2-1 TRBV5-1 CASSLAGDRGNEQFF TGCGCCAGCAGCTTGGCCGGGGACAGGGGCAATGAGCAGTTCTTC
many TRBD1 TRBJ1-6 TRBV10-3 CAIAAGGFFSPLHF TGTGCCATCGCGGCAGGGGGATTTTTTTCACCCCTCCACTTT
few - TRBJ2-7 TRBV20-1 CSASPVVGGSDEQYF TGCAGTGCTTCTCCCGTGGTGGGGGGATCTGACGAGCAGTACTTC